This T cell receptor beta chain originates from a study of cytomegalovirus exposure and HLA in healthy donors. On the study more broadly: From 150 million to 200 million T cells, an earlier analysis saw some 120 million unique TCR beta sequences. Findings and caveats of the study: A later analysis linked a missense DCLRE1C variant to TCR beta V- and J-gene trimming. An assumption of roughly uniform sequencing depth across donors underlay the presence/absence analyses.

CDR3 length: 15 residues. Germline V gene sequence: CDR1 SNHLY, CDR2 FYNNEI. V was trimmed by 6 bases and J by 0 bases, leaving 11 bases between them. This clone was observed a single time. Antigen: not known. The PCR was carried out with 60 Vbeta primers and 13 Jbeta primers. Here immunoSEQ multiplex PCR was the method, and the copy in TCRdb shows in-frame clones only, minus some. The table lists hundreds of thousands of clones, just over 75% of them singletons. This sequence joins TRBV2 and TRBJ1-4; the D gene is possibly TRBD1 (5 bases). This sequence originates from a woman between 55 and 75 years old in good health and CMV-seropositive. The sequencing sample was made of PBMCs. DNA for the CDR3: TGTGCCAGCAGGATCGACAGCGCAACTAATGAAAAACTGTTTTTT. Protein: CASRIDSATNEKLFF.